This TCR beta chain was identified during a study of T cell changes during pregnancy in multiple sclerosis (dated by TCRdb to between 2018 and 2020). As for the study more broadly: In women with multiple sclerosis, the researchers looked at how the T cell repertoire shifted as pregnancy progressed.

About this clone itself: Its antigen is unknown. Per-nucleotide qualities are absent, and no much larger clonotype sits a single base away.

Libraries were built with the immunoSEQ multiplex PCR assay. This is the immuneACCESS table as TCRdb keeps it, with only in-frame sequences that have V and J called. A part of the clones is gone; compared with another copy, unresolved V genes explain less than half, and the rest is unexplained. The sample yields tens of thousands of clones; roughly 90% were counted once. Around 0.56% of the sample rests with the top ten. The germline V gene (reference sequence) gives CDR1 as SGHNT and CDR2 as YYREEE. V lost 2 bases and J lost 7 bases, and the count of bases not matched to a germline gene is 6. Its CDR3 holds 15 amino acids, cysteine through phenylalanine. Only the CDR3 DNA is retained, 45 bases long and in frame from the first base.

The sequence joins TRBV5-4 to TRBJ2-7, with TRBD2 matching 13 junction bases. The sample was CD4+ T cells from peripheral blood mononuclear cells, taken after pregnancy. This receptor was taken from a female donor with multiple sclerosis, enrolled in a pregnancy study. The CDR3: CASSFPGTSGTEQYF. The DNA reads as follows: TGTGCCAGCAGCTTCCCCGGGACTAGCGGGACTGAGCAGTACTTC.